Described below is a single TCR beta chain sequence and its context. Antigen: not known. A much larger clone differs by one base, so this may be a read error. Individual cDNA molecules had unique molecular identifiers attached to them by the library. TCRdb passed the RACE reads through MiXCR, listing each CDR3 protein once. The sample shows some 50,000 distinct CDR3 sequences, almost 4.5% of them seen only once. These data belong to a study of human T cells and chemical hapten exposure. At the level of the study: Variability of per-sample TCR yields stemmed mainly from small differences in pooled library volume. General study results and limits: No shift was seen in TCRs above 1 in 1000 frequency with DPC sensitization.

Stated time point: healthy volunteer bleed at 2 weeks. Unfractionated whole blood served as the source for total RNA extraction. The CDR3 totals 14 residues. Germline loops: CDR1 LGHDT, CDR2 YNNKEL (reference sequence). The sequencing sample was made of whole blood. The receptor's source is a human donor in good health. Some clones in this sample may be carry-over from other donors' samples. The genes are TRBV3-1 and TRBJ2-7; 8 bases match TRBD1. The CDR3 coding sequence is TGTGCCAGCAGCCAAGGGGACAGGTCCTACGAGAAGTACTTC. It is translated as CASSQGDRSYEKYF.